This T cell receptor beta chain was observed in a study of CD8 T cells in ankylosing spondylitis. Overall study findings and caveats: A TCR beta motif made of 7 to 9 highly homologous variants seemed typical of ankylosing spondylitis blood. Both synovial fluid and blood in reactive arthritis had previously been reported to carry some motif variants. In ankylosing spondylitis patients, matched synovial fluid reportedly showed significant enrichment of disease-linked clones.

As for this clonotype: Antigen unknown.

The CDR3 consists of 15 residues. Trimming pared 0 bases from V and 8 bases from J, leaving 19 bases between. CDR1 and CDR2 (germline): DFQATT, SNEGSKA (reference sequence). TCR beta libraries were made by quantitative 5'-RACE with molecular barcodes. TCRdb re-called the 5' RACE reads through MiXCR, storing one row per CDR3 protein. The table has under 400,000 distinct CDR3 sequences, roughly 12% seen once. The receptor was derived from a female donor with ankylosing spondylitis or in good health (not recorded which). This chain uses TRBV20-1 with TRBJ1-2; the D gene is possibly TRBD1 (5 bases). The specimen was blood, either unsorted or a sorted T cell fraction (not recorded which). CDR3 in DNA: TGCAGTGCTAGAGATCAATATCGGGACGGAAGAGGCTACACCTTC. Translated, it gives CSARDQYRDGRGYTF.